This T cell receptor (beta chain) appears in the sequencing data of a study of T cell responses to AZD1222 COVID-19 vaccine. Repertoires were generated with immunoSEQ multiplex PCR, while TCRdb's copy carries only in-frame clones and drops some. The profile shows 90,000 to 110,000 clones, 87% of them singletons. Germline V CDR1 and CDR2: MNHEY, SVGEGT. CDR3 size: 15 residues. V was shortened by 0 bases and J by 2 bases, with 9 bases between the two germline ends. This TCR was recovered from an adult who received the AZD1222 COVID-19 vaccine. Here the sequenced sample was peripheral blood, taken 28 days after the second AZD1222 dose. The rearrangement links TRBV6-2 or TRBV6-3 to TRBJ2-3, with D maybe TRBD2 (6 bases). The CDR3 protein is CASSYSGGATDTQYF. CDR3 DNA: TGTGCCAGCAGTTACTCCGGGGGAGCCACAGATACGCAGTATTTT.